The rows below give T cell receptor beta chains drawn from one sample of a study of radiotherapy plus CTLA-4 blockade in lung cancer. Profiled with immunoSEQ multiplex PCR; TCRdb holds only in-frame clones, not every one. The sample yields roughly 90,000 clones, 60% to 85% seen once. Source: peripheral blood, taken from a patient treated with radiotherapy plus ipilimumab. All receptors come from a human donor with non-small cell lung cancer who had a partial response to radiotherapy plus ipilimumab. Some clones in this sample may be carry-over from other donors' samples. The CDR3 runs from the conserved cysteine through the conserved F or W. Fields, in order: D gene, J gene, V gene, clone size, CDR3 DNA, CDR3 protein. The D gene is left open where the match is weak. Size is stated for part of the rows, as once, few or many counts, or as a class when the clone is expanded.

D: TRBD2
J: TRBJ2-1
V: TRBV9
size: NA
DNA: TGTGCCAGCAGCGTAGGGGGGGGCTCCTACAATGAGCAGTTCTTC
CDR3: CASSVGGGSYNEQFF

D: NA
J: TRBJ2-3
V: TRBV18
size: NA
DNA: TGTGCCAGCTCACCAGGGACTGGGGACACAGATACGCAGTATTTT
CDR3: CASSPGTGDTDTQYF

D: TRBD1
J: TRBJ1-2
V: TRBV28
size: NA
DNA: TGTGCCAGCAGACCCCCCGGGACAGGGTACAGTGGCTACACCTTC
CDR3: CASRPPGTGYSGYTF

D: TRBD1
J: TRBJ1-2
V: TRBV28
size: NA
DNA: TGTGCCAGCAGTTTAATACAGGGGGTTGGCTACACCTTC
CDR3: CASSLIQGVGYTF

D: TRBD1
J: TRBJ1-5
V: TRBV2
size: NA
DNA: TGTGCCAGCACCGGGACAGGGGCTAGCAATCAGCCCCAGCATTTT
CDR3: CASTGTGASNQPQHF

D: TRBD2
J: TRBJ2-7
V: TRBV10-3
size: NA
DNA: TGTGCCATCAGTGACGCTACTAGCGGGGGTTCCTACGAGCAGTACTTC
CDR3: CAISDATSGGSYEQYF

D: TRBD1
J: TRBJ2-3
V: TRBV2
size: once
DNA: TGTGCCAGCAGTAGGGGACAGGGAACAGATACGCAGTATTTT
CDR3: CASSRGQGTDTQYF

D: NA
J: TRBJ2-7
V: TRBV18
size: NA
DNA: TGTGCCAGCTCACCGGCGGGCAGCCCCCTCGAACAGTACTTC
CDR3: CASSPAGSPLEQYF

D: TRBD2
J: TRBJ2-7
V: TRBV28
size: NA
DNA: TGTGCCAGCAGTCTCGGTCTAGCGGGAGTGTACGAGCAGTACTTC
CDR3: CASSLGLAGVYEQYF

D: TRBD1
J: TRBJ1-5
V: TRBV28
size: NA
DNA: TGTGCCAGCAGCCCGGGACAGGGAAAGCGGCCCCAGCATTTT
CDR3: CASSPGQGKRPQHF

D: TRBD1
J: TRBJ2-2
V: TRBV5-5
size: few
DNA: TGTGCCAGCAGCCCCTGGACAGGGGGCACCGGGGAGCTGTTTTTT
CDR3: CASSPWTGGTGELFF

D: TRBD1
J: TRBJ1-4
V: TRBV30
size: NA
DNA: TGTGCCTGCGGACAGGGGTACGAAAAACTGTTTTTT
CDR3: CACGQGYEKLFF

D: TRBD1
J: TRBJ1-3
V: TRBV11-2
size: NA
DNA: TGTGCCAGCAGCCCTGGACAGGGACTTTCTGGAAACACCATATATTTT
CDR3: CASSPGQGLSGNTIYF

D: NA
J: TRBJ1-1
V: TRBV28
size: NA
DNA: TGTGCCAGTTACCCCTCGGGGGTGCACACTGAAGCTTTCTTT
CDR3: CASYPSGVHTEAFF

D: NA
J: TRBJ2-5
V: TRBV7-3
size: NA
DNA: TGTGCCAGCAGCTTACGCGGGACCCCCGGGGAGACCCAGTACTTC
CDR3: CASSLRGTPGETQYF

D: TRBD2
J: TRBJ2-3
V: TRBV28
size: NA
DNA: TGTGCCAGCTGGCGGGGGGAGTCCACAGATACGCAGTATTTT
CDR3: CASWRGESTDTQYF

D: NA
J: TRBJ1-1
V: TRBV20-1
size: NA
DNA: TGCAGTGCTACAGGGTACACTGAAGCTTTCTTT
CDR3: CSATGYTEAFF

D: TRBD1
J: TRBJ1-2
V: TRBV29-1
size: NA
DNA: TGCAGCGTTGAAGGACAGGGTCCCTATGGCTACACCTTC
CDR3: CSVEGQGPYGYTF

D: TRBD1
J: TRBJ2-7
V: TRBV7-8
size: NA
DNA: TGTGCCAGCAGCGGCCCCGGGACAGCCTCCTACGAGCAGTACTTC
CDR3: CASSGPGTASYEQYF

D: NA
J: TRBJ2-7
V: TRBV9
size: NA
DNA: TGTGCCAGCAGCCCGGCGGGGCACTCCTACGAGCAGTACTTC
CDR3: CASSPAGHSYEQYF

D: NA
J: TRBJ1-2
V: TRBV19
size: NA
DNA: TGTGCCAGTAGTATAGGTTGGACACACTATGGCTACACCTTC
CDR3: CASSIGWTHYGYTF

D: TRBD1
J: TRBJ2-7
V: TRBV19
size: NA
DNA: TGTGCCAGTAGTACTCGACAGGGGACATCCTACGAGCAGTACTTC
CDR3: CASSTRQGTSYEQYF

D: NA
J: TRBJ1-3
V: TRBV25-1
size: NA
DNA: TGTGCCAGCAGTGAATCTGGGAGCTCTGGAAACACCATATATTTT
CDR3: CASSESGSSGNTIYF

D: NA
J: TRBJ2-1
V: TRBV4-2
size: NA
DNA: TGTGCCAGCAGCCGGGGGGGGCTTTACAATGAGCAGTTCTTC
CDR3: CASSRGGLYNEQFF

D: NA
J: TRBJ2-7
V: TRBV19
size: NA
DNA: TGTGCCAGTAGTATAGATCGGGCGGGGTACGAGCAGTACTTC
CDR3: CASSIDRAGYEQYF

D: NA
J: TRBJ1-5
V: TRBV18
size: NA
DNA: TGTGCCAGCTCACTCAGGGCTGATCAGCCCCAGCATTTT
CDR3: CASSLRADQPQHF

D: TRBD2
J: TRBJ2-5
V: TRBV27
size: NA
DNA: TGTGCCAGCAGTTTATCGGGCAGGAACTCCCGAGCGGGGGGGCAGTACTTC
CDR3: CASSLSGRNSRAGGQYF

D: NA
J: TRBJ1-1
V: TRBV11-2
size: NA
DNA: TGTGCCAGCAGCTTAGATGGGGGAGGGGGGTTGAACACTGAAGCTTTCTTT
CDR3: CASSLDGGGGLNTEAFF

D: NA
J: TRBJ1-4
V: TRBV5-1
size: NA
DNA: TGCGCCAGCAGCCACGGGGTACTAGGCAATGAAAAACTGTTTTTT
CDR3: CASSHGVLGNEKLFF

D: TRBD1
J: TRBJ1-5
V: TRBV7-2
size: NA
DNA: TGTGCCAGCAGCCAGGGGGGCACAACTTATAATCAGCCCCAGCATTTT
CDR3: CASSQGGTTYNQPQHF

D: NA
J: TRBJ2-6
V: TRBV5-1
size: NA
DNA: TGCGCCAGCAGCCCGCAGGGCCCCTCTGGGGCCAACGTCCTGACTTTC
CDR3: CASSPQGPSGANVLTF

D: NA
J: TRBJ2-6
V: TRBV6-5
size: NA
DNA: TGTGCCACCCAGGGAAGTGGGGCCAACGTCCTGACTTTC
CDR3: CATQGSGANVLTF

D: NA
J: TRBJ1-2
V: TRBV6-1
size: NA
DNA: TGTGCCAGCAGTCACAGTGCCCCCCATGGCTACACCTTC
CDR3: CASSHSAPHGYTF

D: NA
J: TRBJ2-1
V: TRBV9
size: once
DNA: TGTGCCAGCAGCCGACAGAATGAGCAGTTCTTC
CDR3: CASSRQNEQFF

D: TRBD2
J: TRBJ2-5
V: TRBV7-7
size: NA
DNA: TGTGCCAGCAGCCTTCAACTAGCGGTAAAAGAGACCCAGTACTTC
CDR3: CASSLQLAVKETQYF

D: TRBD2
J: TRBJ2-2
V: TRBV4-2
size: NA
DNA: TGTGCCAGCAGCCAAGATCCTAGCGGGGGGTATAACACCGGGGAGCTGTTTTTT
CDR3: CASSQDPSGGYNTGELFF

D: NA
J: TRBJ1-1
V: TRBV7-2
size: NA
DNA: TGTGCCAGCAGGCGTGGGGAGATGAACACTGAAGCTTTCTTT
CDR3: CASRRGEMNTEAFF

D: TRBD1
J: TRBJ1-5
V: TRBV29-1
size: NA
DNA: TGCAGCGTTGTAGAGGGGGCGACAGGACAGCCCCAGCATTTT
CDR3: CSVVEGATGQPQHF

D: TRBD1
J: TRBJ1-2
V: TRBV7-2
size: NA
DNA: TGTGCCAGCAGCTTAAGACAGGGTGGTTTCGGTAACTATGGCTACACCTTC
CDR3: CASSLRQGGFGNYGYTF

D: NA
J: TRBJ2-1
V: TRBV9
size: few
DNA: TGTGCCAGCAGCTTCCAAAAGAGCTCCGATGAGCAGTTCTTC
CDR3: CASSFQKSSDEQFF

D: NA
J: TRBJ1-5
V: TRBV18
size: NA
DNA: TGTGCCAGCTCACCGTCGACAGGCAATCAGCCCCAGCATTTT
CDR3: CASSPSTGNQPQHF

D: NA
J: TRBJ1-6
V: TRBV7-6
size: NA
DNA: TGTGCCAGCAGCCGTAGGTGGGAGTCACCCCTCCACTTT
CDR3: CASSRRWESPLHF

D: NA
J: TRBJ2-1
V: TRBV27
size: NA
DNA: TGTGCCAGCAACACTCGGGGGGCGCCGAATTACAATGAGCAGTTCTTC
CDR3: CASNTRGAPNYNEQFF

D: NA
J: TRBJ2-7
V: TRBV5-1
size: NA
DNA: TGCGCCAGCAGCTTGAGTCCAGGGATTCACGAGCAGTACTTC
CDR3: CASSLSPGIHEQYF

D: NA
J: TRBJ1-2
V: TRBV5-4
size: NA
DNA: TGTGCCAGCAGCCCGACAGGAGGCCGCCCCTCGAATAACTATGGCTACACCTTC
CDR3: CASSPTGGRPSNNYGYTF

D: NA
J: TRBJ1-1
V: TRBV28
size: NA
DNA: TGTGCCAGCAACCCCGGCGGGGGCGCTTTACTCACTGAAGCTTTCTTT
CDR3: CASNPGGGALLTEAFF

D: NA
J: TRBJ2-2
V: TRBV2
size: NA
DNA: TGTGCCAGCAGTGAAATTGGCGGGGCTGTCGGGGAGCTGTTTTTT
CDR3: CASSEIGGAVGELFF

D: TRBD2
J: TRBJ2-1
V: TRBV27
size: NA
DNA: TGTGCCAGCAGTACCCCCGGGACTATTTCGAATGAGCAGTTCTTC
CDR3: CASSTPGTISNEQFF

D: NA
J: TRBJ2-3
V: TRBV7-2
size: NA
DNA: TGTGCCAGCAGCTCGCCGGGATTTACGCAGTATTTT
CDR3: CASSSPGFTQYF

D: TRBD1
J: TRBJ2-1
V: TRBV11-3
size: NA
DNA: TGTGCCAGCAGCGATCGACAGGGAAAGGAGCAGTTCTTC
CDR3: CASSDRQGKEQFF

D: TRBD1
J: TRBJ2-2
V: TRBV18
size: NA
DNA: TGTGCCAGCTCACCGGGACAGGGGGCGCGAAGGACCGGGGAGCTGTTTTTT
CDR3: CASSPGQGARRTGELFF

D: TRBD2
J: TRBJ2-5
V: TRBV10-3
size: NA
DNA: TGTGCCATCAGTGGACGAGGGGGACTAGCGGGAGGGGAAGAGACCCAGTACTTC
CDR3: CAISGRGGLAGGEETQYF

D: NA
J: TRBJ1-2
V: TRBV6-1
size: NA
DNA: TGTGCCAGCAGTGCTAGCCCCGCAGCCTTTTACTATGGCTACACCTTC
CDR3: CASSASPAAFYYGYTF

D: NA
J: TRBJ2-5
V: TRBV5-4
size: NA
DNA: TGTGCCAGCAGCTTGGGTTCTAGCCAAGAGACCCAGTACTTC
CDR3: CASSLGSSQETQYF

D: TRBD1
J: TRBJ1-1
V: TRBV19
size: NA
DNA: TGTGCCAGTAGTCCGGGACAGGACTACACTGAAGCTTTCTTT
CDR3: CASSPGQDYTEAFF

D: NA
J: TRBJ1-1
V: TRBV6-5
size: NA
DNA: TGTGCCAGCAGTCGACAGGCCGCTAACACTGAAGCTTTCTTT
CDR3: CASSRQAANTEAFF

D: NA
J: TRBJ2-6
V: TRBV4-3
size: few
DNA: TGCGCCAGCAGCCCCGGGACACGTGGGGCCAACGTCCTGACTTTC
CDR3: CASSPGTRGANVLTF

D: TRBD2
J: TRBJ2-5
V: TRBV19
size: NA
DNA: TGTGCCAGTACTACTAGCGGGAGCGGGGGGGTAGAGACCCAGTACTTC
CDR3: CASTTSGSGGVETQYF

D: TRBD1
J: TRBJ2-2
V: TRBV28
size: NA
DNA: TGTGCCAGCCGGGGACAGGGCGGGGTCGGGGAGCTGTTTTTT
CDR3: CASRGQGGVGELFF